Described below is a single T cell receptor beta chain sequence and its context. Its specific antigen is unknown. Nothing much larger sits one base from this clone, and base qualities are not available. The trial excluded patients who had a history of autoimmune disease or were on systemic immunosuppression. In every dose cohort, peripheral blood was drawn for TCR sequencing at baseline, cycle 4 day 1, and cycle 7 day 1. Samples were obtained from an open-label, multicenter, first-in-human phase I dose-escalation trial of ivuxolimab. Adults with locally advanced or metastatic melanoma, renal cell, hepatocellular, or head and neck squamous cell carcinoma were enrolled in the trial. CD4+ and CD8+ T cells were sorted separately from peripheral blood before TCR sequencing. This specimen belongs to a study of OX40 agonist ivuxolimab in advanced cancers. Context from the whole study: The costimulatory receptor OX40 (CD134) was targeted by ivuxolimab, a fully human IgG2 agonistic monoclonal antibody. Intravenous ivuxolimab was administered to patients every 2 weeks at six dose levels: 0.01, 0.1, 0.3, 1.5, 3 and 10 mg/kg. Of the roughly 50 dose-escalation patients, hepatocellular carcinoma was present in about 20, melanoma in approximately 15, renal cell carcinoma in 9 and head and neck cancer in 9. The dose-escalation cohort was about 83% male with a mean age of about 54 years, ranging from roughly 20 to 80. Patients were allowed to have had prior anti-PD-1, anti-PD-L1 or anti-CTLA-4 therapy, and about 40% of the dose-escalation patients had been treated with checkpoint inhibitors. Three dose-escalation patients achieved partial responses, one with hepatocellular carcinoma and two with cutaneous melanoma. The purpose of peripheral TCRbeta sequencing was to test whether ivuxolimab changed TCR sequence diversity and led to clonal T-cell expansion. The paper reports the monotherapy dose-escalation portion (N of about 50 patients) of the phase I ivuxolimab trial. Study-level results and caveats: In the 0.1-3.0 mg/kg groups, partial responders had among the lowest normalized peripheral clonal expansion, particularly in CD8+ T cells. The antigen specificity of the clonally expanded peripheral T cells was not determined. At doses from 0.1 to 3.0 mg/kg, clonal expansion was seen in both CD4+ and CD8+ blood T cells between baseline and week 6. Low levels of normalized T-cell clonal expansion were also shown by some nonresponding patients. After ivuxolimab, more expanded clones were found on average in CD8+ T cells than in CD4+ T cells.

Here V drops 3 bases and J drops 3 bases, and the junction holds 4 bases not matched to any gene. Inclusive of the bounding cysteine and phenylalanine, the CDR3 is 14 residues long. Only the CDR3 portion is preserved as DNA: 42 bases, with reading frame beginning at the first base. The germline V gene encodes CDR1 SGHRS and CDR2 YFSETQ. To sequence the TCRbeta CDR3 region, genomic DNA was isolated from the sorted cells. The immunoSEQ Assay was used to sequence the TCRbeta CDR3 regions. Here the immuneACCESS table is served through TCRdb, limited to in-frame sequences with V and J called. Missing clones are a known gap in these copies; in checked studies unresolved V genes cover under half, and the rest lacks a known reason. Within this sample are about 69,000 clones, with about 80% of them counted one time only. The ten largest clones represent 2% to 2.5% of the sample.

This sequence uses TRBV5-1 and TRBJ2-7; TRBD1 aligns with 9 central bases. The receptor was isolated from an adult with an advanced solid tumor such as melanoma, head and neck, liver or kidney cancer. The specimen was CD4+ or CD8+ T cells sorted from blood, collected in a trial of the OX40 agonist ivuxolimab. The CDR3 loop reads CASSSTDRGYEQYF. The DNA is as follows: TGCGCCAGCAGCTCAACGGACAGGGGCTACGAGCAGTACTTC. The full variable domain, with segments outside the CDR3 supplied by the reference TRBV5-1 and TRBJ2-7 proteins, appears as KAGVTQTPRYLIKTRGQQVTLSCSPISGHRSVSWYQQTPGQGLQFLFEYFSETQRNKGNFPGRFSGRQFSNSRSEMNVSTLELGDSALYLCASSSTDRGYEQYFGPGTRLTVT.